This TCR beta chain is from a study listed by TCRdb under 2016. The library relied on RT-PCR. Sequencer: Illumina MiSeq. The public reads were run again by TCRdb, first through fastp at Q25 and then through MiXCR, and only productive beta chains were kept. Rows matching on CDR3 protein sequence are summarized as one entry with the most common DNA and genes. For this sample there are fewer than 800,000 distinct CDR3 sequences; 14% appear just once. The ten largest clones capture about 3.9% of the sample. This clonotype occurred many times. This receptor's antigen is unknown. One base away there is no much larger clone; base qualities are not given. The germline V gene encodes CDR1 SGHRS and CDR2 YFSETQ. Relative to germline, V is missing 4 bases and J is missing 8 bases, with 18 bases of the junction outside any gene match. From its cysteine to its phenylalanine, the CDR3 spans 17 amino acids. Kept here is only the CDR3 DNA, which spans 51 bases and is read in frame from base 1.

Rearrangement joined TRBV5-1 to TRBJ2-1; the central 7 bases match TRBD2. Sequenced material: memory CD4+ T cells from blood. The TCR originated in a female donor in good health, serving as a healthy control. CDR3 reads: CASSAGRGGSLGDEQFF. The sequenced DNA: TGCGCCAGCAGCGCCGGTCGGGGCGGGAGTTTGGGGGATGAGCAGTTCTTC. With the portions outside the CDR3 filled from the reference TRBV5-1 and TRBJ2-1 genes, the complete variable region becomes KAGVTQTPRYLIKTRGQQVTLSCSPISGHRSVSWYQQTPGQGLQFLFEYFSETQRNKGNFPGRFSGRQFSNSRSEMNVSTLELGDSALYLCASSAGRGGSLGDEQFFGPGTRLTVL.